This T cell receptor beta chain came from a study of T cell responses to AZD1222 COVID-19 vaccine. Study-wide findings and caveats: Recipients of two AZD1222 doses showed rising Spike-specific TCR breadth and depth. Baseline testing showed seropositivity in only a handful of AZD1222 recipients. Close to half of spike-specific TCRs reportedly recognize unmutated variant regions. Donor demographics were predominantly white British with a female majority; clonal diversity may be underestimated.

CDR3 length: 14 amino acids. J lost 3 bases, V lost 3 bases, and 3 bases had no gene match. Per germline, CDR1 LGHNA and CDR2 YSLEER. As for this clone: Its specificity is not known.

Method: immunoSEQ multiplex PCR; TCRdb's copy keeps in-frame clones and lacks some. The table shows around 94,000 clones, with 70% to 90% occurring only once. This clonotype was sampled from an adult in good health. The sequencing used peripheral blood, collected on day 0 of AZD1222 vaccination. The chain uses TRBV4-3 and TRBJ2-3; 7 bases agree with TRBD1. CDR3 loop: CASSHDRETDTQYF. The CDR3, as DNA: TGCGCCAGCAGCCACGACAGGGAGACAGATACGCAGTATTTT.